A single sample is the source of the 20 T cell receptor beta chains below, sequenced in a study of identical twins. TCRdb recomputed calls from the 5' RACE reads with MiXCR, one row per CDR3 protein. The sample records roughly 690,000 distinct CDR3 sequences, less than 7% being singletons. The specimen was naive T cells sorted from blood. The receptors here all came from a man aged 18 to 35 in good health.

The chain recombines TRBV29-1 with TRBJ2-1, with no clear D. Between the trimmed V and J ends, which lost 3 bases and 6 bases, there was a span of 12 bases. Germline CDR1 and CDR2: SQVTM and ANQGSEA. The CDR3 extends over 13 amino acids. The CDR3 spells CSVDPEGFNEQFF. The CDR3 nucleotides are TGCAGCGTTGATCCCGAAGGGTTCAATGAGCAGTTCTTC.

This clonotype has more than one count but fewer than ten. The chain employs TRBV12-5 and TRBJ2-1, with D possibly being TRBD1 or TRBD2 (5 bases each). The CDR3 is 15 amino acids. CDR1 is LGHNT, CDR2 FRNRAP, per germline. The V and J ends lost 6 bases and 5 bases respectively, with 17 bases between them. CDR3 nucleotide sequence: TGTGCTAGTGGCCTCCACGGGACGGGAAACAATGAGCAGTTCTTC. Translated, it gives CASGLHGTGNNEQFF.

This clonotype was seen ten or more times. The chain joins TRBV29-1 to TRBJ2-1; TRBD2 is a possible D gene (6 bases). Trimming removed 4 bases at V and 5 bases at J, with 21 bases between. The CDR3 loop spans 16 amino acids. Germline loops: CDR1 SQVTM, CDR2 ANQGSEA. The CDR3 is CSVVGTFLGGNNEQFF. The DNA of the CDR3 is TGCAGCGTTGTGGGGACGTTCCTCGGGGGAAACAATGAGCAGTTCTTC.

Ten or more counts support this clonotype. V gene TRBV5-1 combines with J gene TRBJ2-7; D is uncertain. This CDR3 is 14 amino acids long. Germline V gives CDR1 SGHRS, CDR2 YFSETQ. V lost 0 bases, J lost 1 base, and 8 bases lay in between. The CDR3 DNA reads TGCGCCAGCAGCTTGGAAGTGACTTCCTACGAGCAGTACTTC. The encoded protein is CASSLEVTSYEQYF.

V and J are TRBV18 and TRBJ2-5, with D hard to call. This CDR3 region has 11 residues. In germline, CDR1 is KGHSH, CDR2 LQKENI. V was clipped by 3 bases and J by 6 bases, with 5 bases between them. CDR3 DNA: TGTGCCAGCTCACCCAAGCAGACCCAGTACTTC. It specifies CASSPKQTQYF.

This clonotype was seen only a few times. This chain joins TRBV23-1 and TRBJ2-7; D may be TRBD1 (5 bases). TRBV23-1 is recorded as an ORF, its role being uncertain. The CDR3 totals 15 residues. V lost 4 bases and J lost 3, with 16 bases in between. CDR3 DNA sequence: TGCGCCAGCAGTCCGCGACAGTCCCCTTTCTACGAGCAGTACTTC. Residues: CASSPRQSPFYEQYF.

This clonotype occurred many times. The rearrangement links TRBV12-3 or TRBV12-4 to TRBJ2-5, with 9 bases fitting TRBD1. This CDR3 has 15 amino acids. Trimming cost V 1 base and J 2 bases; bases outside gene matches: 2. The CDR3 nucleotides read TGTGCCAGCAGTTTAGGGGGGACAGGGCAAGAGACCCAGTACTTC. Translating it yields CASSLGGTGQETQYF.

The chain couples TRBV7-9 to TRBJ1-5; 8 bases fit TRBD1. Germline CDR1 reads SEHNR; CDR2 reads FQNEAQ (reference sequence). The V gene end was trimmed by 5 bases and the J gene end by 3 bases; junction bases not matched to a gene: 6. This CDR3 spans 15 amino acids. The CDR3 is CASSVGQGNNQPQHF. CDR3 bases: TGTGCCAGCAGCGTCGGACAGGGTAACAATCAGCCCCAGCATTTT.

This clonotype has ten or more counts. The chain combines TRBV20-1 with TRBJ1-2, with 11 bases matching TRBD1. V trimming: 8 bases; J trimming: 7 bases; junction bases outside the gene matches: 3. The V gene's germline CDR1 is DFQATT and CDR2 SNEGSKA (reference sequence). This CDR3 spans 11 amino acids. The CDR3 region has the DNA TGCAGTAGGACAGGGGGCGCTGGCTACACCTTC. Encoded protein: CSRTGGAGYTF.

This clonotype occurred a few times. J is TRBJ2-1 and V is TRBV20-1; possibly TRBD2 for D (6 bases). V lost 3 bases and J lost 7, with 22 bases in between. Germline V gene data show CDR1 as DFQATT and CDR2 as SNEGSKA (reference sequence). The CDR3 sequence is 16 residues long. The DNA for the CDR3 is TGCAGTGCTAGCGTTGTAAGCGGGCGCTCTCGGAATGAGCAGTTCTTC. Translated, it gives CSASVVSGRSRNEQFF.

The chain joins TRBV24-1 to TRBJ1-2, with D unresolved. Germline V lookup: CDR1 KGHDR, CDR2 SFDVKD. V was shortened by 2 bases and J by 6 bases, with 6 bases between the two germline ends. The CDR3 sequence is 12 residues long. As DNA, the CDR3 is TGTGCCACCAGTGATTGGGCGAATGGCTACACCTTC. Translation gives CATSDWANGYTF.

This clonotype was observed a handful of times. CDR3 region: CASRHGGADTQYF. The CDR3 DNA sequence: TGTGCCAGCAGACACGGAGGGGCAGATACGCAGTATTTT. The rearrangement uses TRBV6-2 or TRBV6-3 and TRBJ2-3, with a tentative D call TRBD2 (6 bases). V lost 6 bases and J lost 4, with 11 bases in between. Germline V gene sequence: CDR1 MNHEY, CDR2 SVGEGT. The CDR3 runs to 13 residues.

The genes are TRBV4-3 and TRBJ2-3, with 8 positions matching TRBD2. The CDR3 length is 15 residues. Germline-derived CDR1 and CDR2 are LGHNA and YSLEER. The V gene end was trimmed by 3 bases and the J gene end by 3 bases; junction bases not matched to a gene: 5. In DNA, the CDR3 is TGCGCCAGCAGCCAGTCCGGGAGGGAGACAGATACGCAGTATTTT. This gives the protein CASSQSGRETDTQYF.

This chain links TRBV20-1 with TRBJ2-2; D remains ambiguous. The CDR3 runs 14 residues. Deletions cut 3 bases from V and 0 bases from J, with 8 bases between. Germline V gene data show CDR1 as DFQATT and CDR2 as SNEGSKA (reference sequence). CDR3 coding DNA: TGCAGTGCTAGTAGTCGGTCGAACACCGGGGAGCTGTTTTTT. Protein: CSASSRSNTGELFF.

The chain recombines TRBV4-3 with TRBJ2-7, with TRBD2 matching over 8 bases. V was pared by 0 bases and J by 5 bases, with 9 bases of the junction left unmatched. The CDR3 covers 16 residues. Germline CDR1 reads LGHNA; CDR2 reads YSLEER. CDR3 sequence reads: CASSQESGSGTHEQYF. Here the CDR3 DNA reads TGCGCCAGCAGCCAAGAATCGGGTAGCGGGACCCACGAGCAGTACTTC.

This chain connects TRBV5-1 to TRBJ2-6, with TRBD1 identical over 9 bases. CDR3 length equals 19 residues. J gave up 0 bases and V 2 bases, and 9 bases lay outside the gene matches. From germline, CDR1 is SGHRS and CDR2 YFSETQ. The CDR3 coding sequence is TGCGCCAGCAGCTTTGGCCGGACAGGGGAAACCTCTGGGGCCAACGTCCTGACTTTC. It encodes CASSFGRTGETSGANVLTF. Variable domain in full (rest from reference TRBV5-1 and TRBJ2-6): KAGVTQTPRYLIKTRGQQVTLSCSPISGHRSVSWYQQTPGQGLQFLFEYFSETQRNKGNFPGRFSGRQFSNSRSEMNVSTLELGDSALYLCASSFGRTGETSGANVLTFGAGSRLTVL.

The V call is TRBV9, the J call TRBJ2-1; the match to TRBD2 covers 7 bases. Germline V lookup: CDR1 SGDLS, CDR2 YYNGEE. The V segment lost 0 bases and the J segment 6 bases; nucleotides outside the gene matches: 9. The CDR3 consists of 16 residues. Here the CDR3 DNA reads TGTGCCAGCAGCGTAGGGTTGCGGGAGAAGGGCAATGAGCAGTTCTTC. It codes for CASSVGLREKGNEQFF.

This clonotype was observed many times. The chain carries TRBV7-8 and TRBJ2-5, with TRBD2 identical over 11 bases. After removal of 5 bases from V and 3 bases from J, the junction contained 14 bases not matched to a gene. The germline gives CDR1 SGHVS, CDR2 FQNEAQ. This CDR3 is built from 18 residues. This CDR3 is CASSIGLAGEIKKETQYF. The CDR3 DNA follows: TGTGCCAGCAGCATCGGACTAGCGGGTGAAATAAAGAAAGAGACCCAGTACTTC.

For this clonotype: A read error may be the cause here, since a much bigger clone is one base away. The chain is built from TRBV7-2 and TRBJ2-2, with unresolved D. CDR3 length: 12 amino acids. V was pared by 6 bases and J by 6 bases, with 8 bases between. The V gene's germline CDR1 is SGHTA and CDR2 FQGNSA. The CDR3 nucleotides are TGTGCCAGCAGAACTGGCTCCGGGGAGCTGTTTTTT. Amino acid sequence: CASRTGSGELFF.

The sample holds a few counts of this clonotype. V usage is TRBV20-1 and J usage is TRBJ2-7; 9 nucleotides match TRBD1. CDR1 and CDR2 from the germline V gene are DFQATT and SNEGSKA (reference sequence). The CDR3 covers 14 residues. V dropped 5 bases and J dropped 4; count of bases not matched to a gene: 9. The CDR3 region is CSADPGTGYYEQYF. The CDR3 DNA reads TGCAGTGCTGACCCCGGGACAGGGTATTACGAGCAGTACTTC.